This passage covers 6 T cell receptor beta chains from one sample sequenced in a study of cytomegalovirus exposure and HLA in healthy donors. Primers for the PCR totalled 60 Vbeta and 13 Jbeta. TCRdb's copy holds only in-frame clones and misses some; the assay was immunoSEQ multiplex PCR. In the table there are 100,000 to 150,000 clones, just under 80% of which are singletons. The sample was PBMCs. The receptors were gathered from a woman aged 40 to 50 in good health and CMV-seronegative.

The gene calls are TRBV5-4 and TRBJ2-5, with 7 nucleotides matching TRBD1. This CDR3 comprises 15 residues. The V and J ends lost 5 bases and 1 base, in that order; junction bases with no gene match: 8. Germline CDR1 SGHNT, CDR2 YYREEE (reference sequence). The CDR3: CASRPGTDLQETQYF. CDR3 sequence (DNA): TGTGCCAGCAGACCCGGGACAGATCTCCAAGAGACCCAGTACTTC. The full variable domain, rest sourced from reference TRBV5-4 and TRBJ2-5, is ETGVTQSPTHLIKTRGQQVTLRCSSQSGHNTVSWYQQALGQGPQFIFQYYREEENGRGNFPPRFSGLQFPNYSSELNVNALELDDSALYLCASRPGTDLQETQYFGPGTRLLVL.

The chain is built from TRBV11-2 and TRBJ1-2; D is undetermined. The CDR3 has 17 amino acids. CDR1 and CDR2 from the germline V gene are SGHAT and FQNNGV. Trimming left V 1 base short and J 0 bases short, with 15 bases between. CDR3 in amino acids: CASSLVGHSNSNYGYTF. CDR3 in DNA: TGTGCCAGCAGCTTAGTAGGTCACAGTAATTCTAACTATGGCTACACCTTC.

The V gene is TRBV11-3, the J gene TRBJ2-3; 7 bases match TRBD2. The CDR3 covers 12 residues. Germline trimming cut 6 bases from V and 4 bases from J; bases unmatched to any gene: 1. Germline assignment: CDR1 SGHNT and CDR2 YENEEA. This CDR3 is CASSRGADTQYF. DNA of the CDR3: TGTGCCAGCAGTCGGGGGGCAGATACGCAGTATTTT.

This sequence joins TRBV7-9 and TRBJ2-5; D gene uncertain. Between the trimmed V and J ends, which lost 7 bases and 3 bases, there was a span of 18 bases. Germline CDR1 reads SEHNR; CDR2 reads FQNEAQ (reference sequence). The CDR3 is 15 residues long. CDR3 in amino acids: CASTELAKREETQYF. The DNA of the CDR3 is TGTGCCAGCACCGAATTGGCTAAACGGGAAGAGACCCAGTACTTC.

V gene TRBV28 combines with J gene TRBJ1-2; the D is unclear. This CDR3 spans 14 amino acids. V was pared by 3 bases and J by 8 bases, with 16 bases between. Per germline, CDR1 MDHEN and CDR2 SYDVKM. The CDR3 nucleotides read TGTGCCAGCAGTTTGCACAGCCTGCTATTCGGCTACACCTTC. This codes for CASSLHSLLFGYTF.

This clone appeared once. The rearrangement joins TRBV5-4 to TRBJ2-7; a possible D gene is TRBD2 (7 bases). Trimming removed 4 bases at V and 5 bases at J, with 19 bases between. This CDR3 is 15 amino acids long. The germline CDR1 and CDR2 sequences are SGHNT and YYREEE (reference sequence). Here the CDR3 DNA reads TGTGCCAGCAGCAGAGGGGGGGGACTATCGGACGAGCAGTACTTC. This translates into CASSRGGGLSDEQYF.